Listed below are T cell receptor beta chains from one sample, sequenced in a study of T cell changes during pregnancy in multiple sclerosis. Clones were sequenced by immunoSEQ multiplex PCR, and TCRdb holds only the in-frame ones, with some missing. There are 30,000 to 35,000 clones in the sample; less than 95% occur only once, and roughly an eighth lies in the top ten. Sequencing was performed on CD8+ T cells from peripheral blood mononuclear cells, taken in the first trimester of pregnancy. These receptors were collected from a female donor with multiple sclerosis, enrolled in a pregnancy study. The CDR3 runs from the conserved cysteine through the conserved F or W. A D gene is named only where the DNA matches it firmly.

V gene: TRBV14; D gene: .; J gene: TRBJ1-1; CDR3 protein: CASSQDTPGHWNTEAFF
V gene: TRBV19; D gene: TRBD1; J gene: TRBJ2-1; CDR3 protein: CASSVGDRGVNEQFF
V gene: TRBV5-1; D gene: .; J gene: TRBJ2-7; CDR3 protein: CASSSGGQRVYEQYF
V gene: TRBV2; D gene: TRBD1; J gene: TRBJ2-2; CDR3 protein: CASSSGTGGWSTGELFF
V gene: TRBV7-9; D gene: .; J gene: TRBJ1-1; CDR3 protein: CASRPAGYDVNTEAFF
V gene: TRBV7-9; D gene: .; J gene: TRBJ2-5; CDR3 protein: CASSLFSGETQYF
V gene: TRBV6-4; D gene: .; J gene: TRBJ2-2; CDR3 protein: CASSPRGGNTGELFF
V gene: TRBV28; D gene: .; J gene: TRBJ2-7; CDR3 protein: CASSRHRAGYEQYF
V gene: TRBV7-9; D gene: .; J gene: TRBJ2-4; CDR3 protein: CASSSSESALAKNIQYF
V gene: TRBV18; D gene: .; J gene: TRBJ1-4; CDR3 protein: CASSPPTGSGEKLFF
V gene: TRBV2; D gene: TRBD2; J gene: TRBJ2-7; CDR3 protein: CASGEGDSSYEQYF
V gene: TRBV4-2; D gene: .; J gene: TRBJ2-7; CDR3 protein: CASSEGSMNEQYF
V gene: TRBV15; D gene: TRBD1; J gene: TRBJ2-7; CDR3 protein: CATSTATGGGYEQYF
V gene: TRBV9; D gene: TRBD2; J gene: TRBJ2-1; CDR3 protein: CASSVGVAGGFEQFF
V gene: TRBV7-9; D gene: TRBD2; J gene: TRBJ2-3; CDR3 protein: CASSSTSGDTDTQYF
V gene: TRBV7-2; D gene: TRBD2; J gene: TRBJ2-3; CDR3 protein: CASSLASGNTDTQYF
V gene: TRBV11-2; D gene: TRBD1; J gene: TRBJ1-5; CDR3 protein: CASSPDRAGNQPQHF
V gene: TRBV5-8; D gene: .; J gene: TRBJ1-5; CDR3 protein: CASSGGHPNQPQHF
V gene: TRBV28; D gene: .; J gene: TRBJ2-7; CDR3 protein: CASSLGHAYEQYF
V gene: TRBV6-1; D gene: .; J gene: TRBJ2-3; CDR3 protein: CASSGEPGRGTDTQYF
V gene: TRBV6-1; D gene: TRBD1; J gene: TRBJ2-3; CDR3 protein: CASSEWTGTSTDTQYF
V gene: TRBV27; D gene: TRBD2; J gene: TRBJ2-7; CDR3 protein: CASSGTTDEQYF
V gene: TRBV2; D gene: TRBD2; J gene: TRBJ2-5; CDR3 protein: CASSEPLAEPRETQYF
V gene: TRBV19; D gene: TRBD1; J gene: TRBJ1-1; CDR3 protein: CASRDRVSEAFF
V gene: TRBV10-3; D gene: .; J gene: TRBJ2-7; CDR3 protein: CAISDGRTYYEQYF
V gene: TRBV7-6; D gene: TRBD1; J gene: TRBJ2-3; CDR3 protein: CASSLGGQGLTDTQYF
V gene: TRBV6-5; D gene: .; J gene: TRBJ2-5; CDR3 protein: CASSSGTKETQYF